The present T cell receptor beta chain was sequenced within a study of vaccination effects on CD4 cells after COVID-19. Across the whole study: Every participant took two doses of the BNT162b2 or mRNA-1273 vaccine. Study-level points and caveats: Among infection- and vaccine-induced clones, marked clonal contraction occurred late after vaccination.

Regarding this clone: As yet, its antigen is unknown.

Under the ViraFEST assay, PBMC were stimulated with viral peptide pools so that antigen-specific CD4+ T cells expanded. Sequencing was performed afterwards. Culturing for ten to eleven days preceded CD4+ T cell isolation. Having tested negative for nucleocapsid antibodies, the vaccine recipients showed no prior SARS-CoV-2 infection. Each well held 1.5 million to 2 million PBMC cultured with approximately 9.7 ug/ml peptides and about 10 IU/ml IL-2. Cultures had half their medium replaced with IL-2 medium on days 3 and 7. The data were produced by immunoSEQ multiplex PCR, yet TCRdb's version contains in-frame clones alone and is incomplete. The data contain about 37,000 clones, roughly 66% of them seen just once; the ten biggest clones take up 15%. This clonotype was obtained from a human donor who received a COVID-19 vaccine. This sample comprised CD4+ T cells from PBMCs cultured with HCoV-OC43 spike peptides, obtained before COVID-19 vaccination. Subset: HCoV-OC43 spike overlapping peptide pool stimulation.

The CDR3 sequence: CASSHVGLAGVNNEQFF. CDR3 nucleotides: TGTGCCAGCAGCCACGTGGGACTAGCGGGCGTAAACAATGAGCAGTTCTTC. The chain has TRBV4-2 and TRBJ2-1, with 12 bases aligning to TRBD2. There are 17 residues in the CDR3. Trimming removed 3 bases from V and 5 bases from J; junction bases left unmatched: 8. Germline CDR1 reads LGHNA; CDR2 reads YNFKEQ.